The text below deals with one TCR beta chain. The antigen remains undetermined. These data originate in a study of graft-versus-host responses after intestinal transplantation. Study information: All recipients were given anti-thymocyte globulin induction, and tacrolimus and steroids were then administered for around three years.

Profiled with immunoSEQ multiplex PCR; TCRdb holds only in-frame clones, not every one. Among tens of thousands of clones, about 93% were seen once, and the ten largest hold less than 1.5%. Germline assignment: CDR1 SNHLY and CDR2 FYNNEI. The V and J ends lost 5 bases and 4 bases, in that order; junction bases with no gene match: 2. This CDR3 comprises 14 residues. The chain has TRBV2 and TRBJ2-5; 12 bases fit TRBD2. Sequences were derived from unstimulated CD8+ T cells sorted from spleen or lymph node cells, sampled before transplant. This sequence was found in a human donor who was the organ donor for an intestinal transplant. The CDR3: CASSTSGGLETQYF. The CDR3 nucleotides read TGTGCCAGCAGTACTAGCGGGGGGCTAGAGACCCAGTACTTC. Full variable domain (remainder filled in from reference TRBV2 and TRBJ2-5): EPEVTQTPSHQVTQMGQEVILRCVPISNHLYFYWYRQILGQKVEFLVSFYNNEISEKSEIFDDQFSVERPDGSNFTLKIRSTKLEDSAMYFCASSTSGGLETQYFGPGTRLLVL.